Below, 18 T cell receptor beta chains from the same sample are listed, as sequenced in a study of T cells in Graves' hyperthyroidism and ophthalmopathy. Amplification yielded TCR beta CDR3 regions, with RNA transcripts as the source. With the HTBI primer set, the TCR CDR3 went through a first round of RT-PCR. TCRdb fed the multiplex PCR reads into MiXCR, producing one record per CDR3 protein. Of 380,000 or so distinct CDR3 sequences in the sample, approximately 15% were seen once. The sample comprised blood. These receptors all stem from a man under 40 with Graves' hyperthyroidism that later progressed to Graves' ophthalmopathy.

This clonotype was seen many times. The chain carries TRBV5-6 and TRBJ2-7, with TRBD1 matching over 7 bases. The CDR3 contains 13 residues. The V segment lost 4 bases and the J segment 1 base; nucleotides outside the gene matches: 2. Per the germline V gene, CDR1 is SGHDT and CDR2 is YYEEEE. CDR3 loop: CASSMGQSYEQYF. In DNA form, the CDR3 reads TGTGCCAGCAGCATGGGACAGTCCTACGAGCAGTACTTC.

The sample holds a few counts of this clonotype. This chain joins TRBV15 and TRBJ1-2; possible D gene TRBD1, 5 bases. Trimming removed 3 bases at V and 4 bases at J, with 12 bases between. Germline V gene data show CDR1 as LNHNV and CDR2 as YYDKDF (reference sequence). CDR3 size: 14 residues. This CDR3 is CATSRGDTGYGYTF. CDR3 DNA: TGTGCCACCAGCAGGGGGGATACGGGCTATGGCTACACCTTC.

This clonotype has more than one count but fewer than ten. The J gene is TRBJ2-5, the V gene TRBV6-5; maybe TRBD2 (5 bases). Between the trimmed V and J ends, which lost 2 bases and 5 bases, there was a span of 9 bases. Germline values: CDR1 MNHEY, CDR2 SVGAGI. This CDR3 region has 13 residues. For the CDR3, the DNA is TGTGCCAGCAGTTACATTAGCGAGGAGACCCAGTACTTC. Amino acid sequence: CASSYISEETQYF.

This clonotype was seen at least ten times. The chain uses TRBV20-1 and TRBJ1-3, with a weak D call TRBD1 (5 bases). Germline V gene data show CDR1 as DFQATT and CDR2 as SNEGSKA (reference sequence). V was trimmed by 3 bases and J by 6 bases, leaving 15 bases between them. This CDR3 spans 14 amino acids. The CDR3 sequence is CSASQGAVINTIYF. As DNA, the CDR3 is TGCAGTGCTAGCCAGGGAGCAGTTATAAACACCATATATTTT.

The rearrangement joins TRBV5-6 to TRBJ2-7; the D gene could be TRBD1 or TRBD2 (6 bases each). Trimming pared 2 bases from V and 5 bases from J, leaving 11 bases between. This CDR3 has 13 residues. The germline gives CDR1 SGHDT, CDR2 YYEEEE. Written as DNA, the CDR3 is TGTGCCAGCAGCTTAGGGGGGCTCCACGAGCAGTACTTC. Residues: CASSLGGLHEQYF.

This clonotype was recorded a few times. V gene TRBV30 combines with J gene TRBJ1-1; perhaps TRBD1 as D (5 bases). The V end lost 1 base, the J end lost 2 bases, and 11 bases lay between the germline ends. The germline CDR1 and CDR2 sequences are GTSNPN and SVGIG (reference sequence). This CDR3 region has 14 residues. The CDR3 nucleotides read TGTGCCTGGAGTGGTTGGGGGGATAACACTGAAGCTTTCTTT. Translated: CAWSGWGDNTEAFF.

The J gene is TRBJ1-6, the V gene TRBV15; D may be TRBD1 (6 bases). This CDR3 contains 15 residues. Germline V gene data show CDR1 as LNHNV and CDR2 as YYDKDF (reference sequence). Trimming took 0 bases from V and 6 from J, leaving 9 bases between them. CDR3 loop: CATSRDRGGNSPLHF. The CDR3 nucleotides are TGTGCCACCAGCAGAGACAGGGGAGGTAATTCACCCCTCCACTTT.

The chain is built from TRBV19 and TRBJ1-3; tentatively, D is TRBD1 (6 bases). CDR3 length equals 15 residues. Germline V gene lookup returns CDR1 LNHDA and CDR2 SQIVND (reference sequence). The V end was cut by 9 bases, the J end by 0 bases, with 15 bases between. Here the CDR3 DNA reads TGTGCCAGCGGACAGACCAGCAACTCTGGAAACACCATATATTTT. Translated: CASGQTSNSGNTIYF.

The genes are TRBV28 and TRBJ1-1, with D possibly matching TRBD1 (6 bases). This CDR3 is built from 13 residues. The V end was cut by 5 bases, the J end by 11 bases, with 18 bases between. Germline CDR1 MDHEN, CDR2 SYDVKM. The CDR3 protein is CASSLNRVMGAFF. CDR3 nucleotides: TGTGCCAGCAGTCTAAACAGGGTCATGGGGGCTTTCTTT.

The sample holds a few counts of this clonotype. The V and J genes are TRBV12-5 and TRBJ2-3; D is uncertain. Germline V gives CDR1 LGHNT, CDR2 FRNRAP. V lost 2 bases and J lost 2, with 8 bases in between. This CDR3 is built from 14 residues. The CDR3 nucleotides are TGTGCTAGTGGTTTGTTGGGCCCCACAGATACGCAGTATTTT. Amino acid sequence: CASGLLGPTDTQYF.

This clonotype was seen a few times. This chain joins TRBV5-6 and TRBJ2-3, with 10 bases aligning to TRBD2. Germline values: CDR1 SGHDT, CDR2 YYEEEE. Trimming removed 5 bases from V and 4 bases from J; junction bases left unmatched: 13. The CDR3 runs 17 residues. The CDR3 DNA reads TGTGCCAGCAGTTGGGCCAGCGGGGGGGCTCGCTCAGATACGCAGTATTTT. Its translation is CASSWASGGARSDTQYF.

This clonotype was observed a few times. The chain recombines TRBV7-8 with TRBJ1-1; D is perhaps TRBD1 (6 bases). V gave up 3 bases and J gave up 2 bases, with 13 bases separating them. In germline, CDR1 is SGHVS, CDR2 FQNEAQ. This CDR3 is built from 15 residues. The CDR3 protein is CASSFLGGRNTEAFF. Written as DNA, the CDR3 is TGTGCCAGCAGCTTCCTAGGGGGGCGCAACACTGAAGCTTTCTTT.

This clonotype has ten or more counts. V usage is TRBV7-2 and J usage is TRBJ1-1, with 9 bases matching TRBD1. Germline values: CDR1 SGHTA, CDR2 FQGNSA. The CDR3 is 15 amino acids. Trimming at V came to 4 bases and at J to 5 bases, leaving 8 bases not matched to a gene. The DNA for the CDR3 is TGTGCCAGCAGCTATACGGGACAGGGCAGGACTGAAGCTTTCTTT. Translation gives CASSYTGQGRTEAFF.

This clonotype was found a few times. J is TRBJ2-3 and V is TRBV20-1, with 7 bases matching TRBD2. CDR3 length: 14 residues. Germline loops: CDR1 DFQATT, CDR2 SNEGSKA (reference sequence). The V and J ends lost 3 bases and 2 bases, in that order; junction bases with no gene match: 5. The CDR3 spells CSASEAGFTDTQYF. The CDR3 DNA is TGCAGTGCTAGTGAAGCGGGGTTCACAGATACGCAGTATTTT.

This clonotype has more than one count but fewer than ten. V is TRBV5-1 and J is TRBJ2-7, with D possibly matching TRBD2 (6 bases). Germline V gene data show CDR1 as SGHRS and CDR2 as YFSETQ. V gave up 0 bases and J gave up 3 bases, with 10 bases separating them. There are 14 residues in the CDR3. CDR3 DNA sequence: TGCGCCAGCAGCTTGGCCAGCGGGCGCTACGAGCAGTACTTC. Its translation: CASSLASGRYEQYF.

The chain combines TRBV24-1 with TRBJ2-5, with 10 bases fitting TRBD2. V was clipped by 5 bases and J by 4 bases; unmatched bases: 9. CDR3 size: 16 residues. CDR1 and CDR2 from the germline V gene are KGHDR and SFDVKD. In DNA form, the CDR3 reads TGTGCCACCAGTGCCGCCTATAGCGGGGGGAGAGAGACCCAGTACTTC. Protein sequence: CATSAAYSGGRETQYF.

This clonotype was seen repeatedly, ten times or more. The chain combines TRBV29-1 with TRBJ2-5, with D unresolved. Germline CDR1 and CDR2: SQVTM and ANQGSEA. The CDR3 is 12 residues long. V gave up 4 bases and J gave up 5 bases, with 11 bases separating them. The CDR3 here is CSVVQVRETQYF. CDR3 coding DNA: TGCAGCGTTGTTCAGGTCCGGGAGACCCAGTACTTC.

Comments on this clonotype: A much larger clone lies a single base off, so this may be a read error. The chain couples TRBV19 to TRBJ2-7; a possible D gene is TRBD2 (7 bases). Germline V CDR1 and CDR2: LNHDA, SQIVND (reference sequence). The CDR3 runs 15 residues. CDR3 loop: CASSIAGADSYGQYF. CDR3 sequence (DNA): TGTGCCAGTAGTATTGCGGGGGCCGATTCCTACGGGCAGTACTTC.